This T cell receptor beta chain was identified in a study of breast tumors, draining lymph nodes, adjacent tissues (dated by TCRdb to the mid-2010s). Background on the whole study: In breast cancer patients, the study compared the TCR beta repertoires of tumor, adjacent nontumor tissue and axillary lymph nodes. The study was designed to assess the relationships and possible T-cell exchange between tumor, surrounding tissue and draining lymph node repertoires in human breast cancer. The full study reports these points: The data were judged consistent with most tumor T cells deriving from the lymph node and then expanding within tumor tissue. The similarity between tumor and nontumor tissue repertoires was significantly greater in luminal-like breast cancer than in basal-like breast cancer. Tumor T-cell repertoires showed less diversity than lymph node repertoires and more diversity than nontumor tissue repertoires, and tumor T-cell repertoires showed preferential V and J gene usage. The conclusion that tumor T cells originate in lymph nodes was presented as consistent with a hypothesis rather than as directly demonstrated.

Sequencing was performed on an Illumina HiSeq 2000. Multiplex PCR amplification was used to generate the TCR beta chain libraries. The amplified TCR beta chain products were analyzed by high-throughput sequencing. Using fastp at Q25 and MiXCR, TCRdb reprocessed the public reads and kept productive beta chains. When rows share a CDR3 protein, they turn into one entry using the most common DNA and genes. The sample has 100,000 to 150,000 distinct CDR3 sequences on record, about a fifth of them singletons. Roughly 2.6% of the sample belongs to the ten largest clones. The table lists this clonotype with many counts. What antigen it recognizes has not been identified. Within one base of it there is no much larger clone, and no base qualities were kept. CDR1 and CDR2, per the germline V gene, are MNHNS and SASEGT. V loses 1 base, J loses 9 bases, and the germline ends lie 9 bases apart. Inclusive of the bounding cysteine and phenylalanine, the CDR3 is 12 residues long. Just the 36-base CDR3 DNA is kept, in frame starting at base 1.

Lymph node samples were obtained from the axillary draining lymph nodes of breast cancer patients. Sequencing was performed on axillary lymph node tissue. The chain is assembled from TRBV6-1 and TRBJ1-2; D gene: possibly TRBD1, on 5 matching bases. The TCR was taken from a female donor with breast cancer. Some clones in this sample may be carry-over from other donors' samples. The CDR3 in this case is CASSEGGLSYTF. Read as DNA, the sequence is TGTGCCAGCAGTGAAGGGGGCTTGAGCTACACCTTC.